The clone carrying this T cell receptor beta chain was seen more than once but under ten times. Its antigen is unidentified. The sample comes from a study of cytomegalovirus exposure and HLA in healthy donors. Study outcomes and limitations: A later analysis associated some 16,000 TCR beta sequences with HLA alleles at a 0.05 false discovery rate. In an earlier analysis, in some 500 donors, most V segments appeared productive either ~90% or ~30% of the time.

60 Vbeta and 13 Jbeta primers were used in PCR. TCRdb's copy holds only in-frame clones and misses some; the assay was immunoSEQ multiplex PCR. The table lists approximately 120,000 clones, about four fifths of them singletons. There are 16 residues in the CDR3. With V trimmed by 2 bases and J by 8 bases, 10 bases remained unmatched. Looked up from germline, CDR1 is SGHTA and CDR2 is FQGTGA. The chain recombines TRBV7-3 with TRBJ2-1; 9 positions agree with TRBD2. This sequence was found in a woman aged 60 to 75 in good health and CMV-seropositive. Source material: PBMCs. The CDR3 coding sequence is TGTGCCAGCAGCTTATGGGTGGGCGGGGGGGCACATGAGCAGTTCTTC. The encoded protein is CASSLWVGGGAHEQFF.